These 16 T cell receptor beta chains were all obtained from the same sample, sequenced in a study of CDR3 diversity in severe acne (dated by TCRdb to between 2019 and 2020). The library was produced with PCR. The sequencing machine was an Illumina HiSeq 2000. TCRdb redid the processing of the public reads, applying fastp at Q25 and MiXCR, and retained in-frame beta chains. Rows with a matching CDR3 protein are joined into one entry that keeps the most common DNA and genes. The sample profile shows about 100,000 distinct CDR3 sequences; 51% of them were found once. The ten biggest clones cover around 12% of the sample. Sequences were obtained from blood. Source of these receptors: a male donor with acne.

Comment on this clonotype: One base away lies a much larger clone, so this may be a sequencing read error. V gene TRBV6-5 combines with J gene TRBJ1-3; D gene unclear. The length of the CDR3 is 15 residues. CDR1 and CDR2 (germline): MNHEY, SVGAGI. CDR3 DNA: TGTGCCAGCAGTTACGGGTCACCATCTGGAAACACCATGTATTTT. Translated: CASSYGSPSGNTMYF.

The genes are TRBV10-3 and TRBJ1-6; D may be TRBD1 (5 bases). V lost 10 bases, J lost 1 base, and 8 bases lay in between. The CDR3 is 13 residues long. Germline V gives CDR1 ENHRY, CDR2 SYGVKD. The CDR3 nucleotides read TGTGCCAGCAGGGCGTCCTATAATTCACCCCTCCACTTT. It codes for CASRASYNSPLHF.

The chain links TRBV12-3 or TRBV12-4 to TRBJ1-1; perhaps TRBD1 as D (6 bases). The CDR3 runs 11 residues. The germline V and J ends were trimmed by 10 bases and 7 bases, with 13 bases remaining between them. For the CDR3, the DNA is TGTGCCACCAGGGGAGATAATGAAGCTTTCTTT. The encoded protein is CATRGDNEAFF.

The chain links TRBV6-5 to TRBJ2-5; D is possibly TRBD2 (5 bases). CDR3 size: 12 residues. In germline, CDR1 is MNHEY, CDR2 SVGAGI. Trimming removed 8 bases at V and 5 bases at J, with 12 bases between. The CDR3 sequence: CASARVGETQYF. The CDR3 region has the DNA TGTGCCAGCGCGCGGGTCGGTGAGACCCAGTACTTC.

Details on this clonotype: The germline gene is not matched at one end of the junction; a read error may be the cause. The V gene is TRBV25-1, the J gene TRBJ1-3, with D hard to call. In germline, CDR1 is MGHDK, CDR2 SYGVNS. The CDR3 covers 15 residues. CDR3 nucleotides: TGTGCCAGCACCTCGGCCCACACCTCTGGAAACACCTTATACTTT. Translation gives CASTSAHTSGNTLYF.

This clonotype was counted many times. V usage is TRBV20-1 and J usage is TRBJ2-7, with TRBD1 as a possible D gene (6 bases). Germline V CDR1 and CDR2: DFQATT, SNEGSKA (reference sequence). This CDR3 is 12 amino acids long. V lost 5 bases to trimming and J lost 2 bases, with 10 bases between them. CDR3 DNA sequence: TGCAGTGCTTTACAGGGAACCTACGAGCAGTACGTC. Its translation: CSALQGTYEQYV.

The chain links TRBV25-1 to TRBJ2-5; TRBD1 matches 8 bases. The CDR3 length is 16 residues. CDR1 is MGHDK, CDR2 SYGVNS, per germline. Trimming cost V 3 bases and J 5 bases; bases outside gene matches: 11. The CDR3 nucleotides are TGTGCCAGCAGTGATGCCCCCCCAGGGGGCATCGAGACCCAGTACTTC. Amino acids: CASSDAPPGGIETQYF.

This rearrangement joins TRBV7-6 to TRBJ2-3; D is perhaps TRBD1 or TRBD2 (6 bases each). V gave up 7 bases and J gave up 1 base, with 15 bases separating them. The CDR3 is 15 residues long. In germline, CDR1 is SGHVS, CDR2 FNYEAQ. This CDR3 reads CASTVEGGRTDTQYF. CDR3 nucleotides: TGTGCCAGCACCGTCGAGGGGGGACGCACAGATACGCAGTATTTT.

This clonotype is medium-sized within its sample. The rearrangement uses TRBV29-1 and TRBJ2-7, with a tentative D call TRBD2 (7 bases). Trimming cost V 8 bases and J 5 bases, with 19 bases left between them. The CDR3 covers 13 residues. Germline values: CDR1 SQVTM, CDR2 ANQGSEA. Here the CDR3 DNA reads TGCAGCTGGGCACATGGGGAGGGGGACGAGCAGTACTTC. Its protein product is CSWAHGEGDEQYF.

This clonotype was picked up a small number of times. V gene TRBV11-3 combines with J gene TRBJ2-1; D may correspond to TRBD1 or TRBD2 (5 bases each). The CDR3 consists of 13 residues. The V gene lost 5 bases and the J gene lost 7 bases, with 12 bases spanning the gap. The V gene's germline CDR1 is SGHNT and CDR2 YENEEA. CDR3 loop: CASSVGTANEQFF. The CDR3 region has the DNA TGTGCCAGCAGCGTCGGGACGGCTAATGAGCAGTTCTTC. The full variable domain, with the rest looked up from reference TRBV11-3 and TRBJ2-1, is EAGVVQSPRYKIIEKKQPVAFWCNPISGHNTLYWYLQNLGQGPELLIRYENEEAVDDSQLPKDRFSAERLKGVDSTLKIQPAELGDSAVYLCASSVGTANEQFFGPGTRLTVL.

The chain uses TRBV25-1 and TRBJ1-6; D remains ambiguous. The germline CDR1 and CDR2 sequences are MGHDK and SYGVNS. V was shortened by 5 bases and J by 9 bases, with 14 bases between the two germline ends. The CDR3 is 14 amino acids. CDR3 sequence reads: CASSIGDPLSPLHF. The DNA of the CDR3 is TGTGCCAGCAGTATCGGAGACCCCCTTTCACCCCTCCACTTT.

Note on this clonotype: Being one base from a much bigger clone, this may be a read error. The chain joins TRBV29-1 to TRBJ2-3; D remains unclear. The V end lost 8 bases, the J end lost 0 bases, and 18 bases lay between the germline ends. The germline CDR1 and CDR2 sequences are SQVTM and ANQGSEA. There are 15 residues in the CDR3. This chain's CDR3 is CSCPRGPGSTDTQYF. DNA for the CDR3: TGCAGCTGCCCCCGCGGCCCCGGGAGCACAGATACGCAGTATTTT.

This clonotype was observed many times. The rearrangement uses TRBV10-3 and TRBJ1-6; perhaps TRBD1 as D (6 bases). The CDR3 runs to 11 residues. Per germline, CDR1 ENHRY and CDR2 SYGVKD. V shed 10 bases and J shed 14 bases, with 15 bases lying between them. The CDR3 nucleotides read TGTGCCACCGCAGGGGTGGGCACCCTCCACTTT. Amino acid sequence: CATAGVGTLHF.

This clonotype occurred many times. The V gene is TRBV7-8, the J gene TRBJ2-1; 7 bases are a match to TRBD1. Germline-derived CDR1 and CDR2 are SGHVS and FQNEAQ. V dropped 4 bases and J dropped 6; count of bases not matched to a gene: 15. This CDR3 region has 17 residues. The CDR3: CASSSMGVFRTGNEQFF. In DNA, the CDR3 is TGTGCCAGCAGCTCAATGGGCGTTTTTCGGACAGGCAATGAGCAGTTCTTC. Full variable domain (outside the CDR3, taken from reference TRBV7-8 and TRBJ2-1): GAGVSQSPRYKVAKRGQDVALRCDPISGHVSLFWYQQALGQGPEFLTYFQNEAQLDKSGLPSDRFFAERPEGSVSTLKIQRTQQEDSAVYLCASSSMGVFRTGNEQFFGPGTRLTVL.

The chain recombines TRBV20-1 with TRBJ2-7; 8 bases fit TRBD2. V shed 0 bases, J shed 0 bases, and the junction held 7 bases outside the gene matches. There are 16 residues in the CDR3. CDR1 and CDR2 from the germline V gene are DFQATT and SNEGSKA (reference sequence). In nucleotides, the CDR3 is TGCAGTGCTAGAGATGTAACTAGCGGTCTCTCCTACGAGCAGTACTTC. It yields the protein CSARDVTSGLSYEQYF.

The gene calls are TRBV19 and TRBJ1-5; TRBD1 matches 9 bases. Germline CDR1 LNHDA, CDR2 SQIVND (reference sequence). The CDR3 is made up of 15 amino acids. The V segment lost 6 bases and the J segment 7 bases; nucleotides outside the gene matches: 10. CDR3 DNA: TGTGCCAGTAGCCCCCTGACAGGGGGAAAACAGCCCCAGCATTTT. This gives the protein CASSPLTGGKQPQHF.